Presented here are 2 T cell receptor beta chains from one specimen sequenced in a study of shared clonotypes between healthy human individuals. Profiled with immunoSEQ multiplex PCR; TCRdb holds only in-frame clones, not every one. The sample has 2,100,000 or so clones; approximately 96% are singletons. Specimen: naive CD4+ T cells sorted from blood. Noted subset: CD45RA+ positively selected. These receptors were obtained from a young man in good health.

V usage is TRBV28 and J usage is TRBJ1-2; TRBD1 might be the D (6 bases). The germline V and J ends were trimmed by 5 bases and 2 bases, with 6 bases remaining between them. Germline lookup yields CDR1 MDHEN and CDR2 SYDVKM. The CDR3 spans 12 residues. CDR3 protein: CASSGQNYGYTF. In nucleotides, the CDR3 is TGTGCCAGCAGTGGACAGAACTATGGCTACACCTTC.

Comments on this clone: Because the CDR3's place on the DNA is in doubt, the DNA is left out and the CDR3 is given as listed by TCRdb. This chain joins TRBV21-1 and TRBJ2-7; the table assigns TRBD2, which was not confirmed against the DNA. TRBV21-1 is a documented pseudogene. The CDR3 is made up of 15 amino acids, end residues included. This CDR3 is CASSKVARGTPEQYF.